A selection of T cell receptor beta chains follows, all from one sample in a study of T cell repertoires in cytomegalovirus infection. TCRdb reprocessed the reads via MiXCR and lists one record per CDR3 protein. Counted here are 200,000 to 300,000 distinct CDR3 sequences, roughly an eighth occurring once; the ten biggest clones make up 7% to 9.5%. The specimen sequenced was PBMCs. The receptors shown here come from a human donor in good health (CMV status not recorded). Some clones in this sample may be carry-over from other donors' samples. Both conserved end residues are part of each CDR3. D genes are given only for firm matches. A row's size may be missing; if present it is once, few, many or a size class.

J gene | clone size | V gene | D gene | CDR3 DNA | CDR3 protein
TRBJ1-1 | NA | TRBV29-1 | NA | TGCAGCGTATCAGGACTCCCCCTTGGTGAAGCTTTCTTT | CSVSGLPLGEAFF
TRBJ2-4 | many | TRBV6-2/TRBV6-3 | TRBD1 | TGTGCCAGCATCGACAGGGAGGCCAAAAACATTCAGTACTTC | CASIDREAKNIQYF
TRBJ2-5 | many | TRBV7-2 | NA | TGTGCCAGCAGCTTGGCCGGAACACAAGAGACCCAGTACTTC | CASSLAGTQETQYF
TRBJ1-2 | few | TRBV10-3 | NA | TGTGCCATCAAGTTGGGGGTATTGGATGGCTACACCTTC | CAIKLGVLDGYTF
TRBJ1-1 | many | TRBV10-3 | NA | TGTGCCATCAGAGACAGAGCCGGGTTAGGAACTGAAGCTTTCTTT | CAIRDRAGLGTEAFF
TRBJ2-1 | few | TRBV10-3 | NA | TGTGCCATCAGGCTAGTTAATGAGCAGTTCTTC | CAIRLVNEQFF
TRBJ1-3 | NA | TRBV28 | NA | TGTGCCAGCATTGAGGGAGACGGGTACTCTGGAAACACCATATATTTT | CASIEGDGYSGNTIYF
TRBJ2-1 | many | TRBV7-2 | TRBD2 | TGTGCCAGCAGCCTCCTAGCGGGGGGGCCCAATGAGCAGTTCTTC | CASSLLAGGPNEQFF
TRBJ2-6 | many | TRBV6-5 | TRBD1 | TGTGCCAGCAGTTACTCTTCGACAGGGGCCGGGGCCAACGTCCTGACTTTC | CASSYSSTGAGANVLTF
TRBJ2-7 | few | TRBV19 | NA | TGTGCCAGTAGTATCGAGGGGGGCTACGAGCAGTACTTC | CASSIEGGYEQYF
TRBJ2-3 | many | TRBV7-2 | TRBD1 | TGTGCCAGCAGCTTCGGACAGGTAGCAGATACGCAGTATTTT | CASSFGQVADTQYF
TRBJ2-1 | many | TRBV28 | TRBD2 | TGTGCCAGCAGTTTCGGACTAGCGGACTACAATGAGCAGTTCTTC | CASSFGLADYNEQFF
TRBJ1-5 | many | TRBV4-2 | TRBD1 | TGTGCCAGCAGCCCCGGGACAGGGCAAAATCAGCCCCAGCATTTT | CASSPGTGQNQPQHF
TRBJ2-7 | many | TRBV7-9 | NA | TGTGCCAGTGGGGATTCATCCTACGAGCAGTACTTC | CASGDSSYEQYF
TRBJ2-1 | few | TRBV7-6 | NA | TGTGCCAGCAGCCCCCGGGACTTTAGTGAGCAGTTCTTC | CASSPRDFSEQFF
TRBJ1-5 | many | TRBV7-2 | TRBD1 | TGTGCCAGCAGCTTAGATCAGGGGGCATGGAGCAATCAGCCCCAGCATTTT | CASSLDQGAWSNQPQHF
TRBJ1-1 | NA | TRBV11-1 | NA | TGTGCCAGCACCATCGGGGGGACGGCTGAAGCTTTCTTT | CASTIGGTAEAFF
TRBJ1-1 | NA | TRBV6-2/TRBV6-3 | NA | TGTGCCAGCAGGTTCAGTCCTTCCCTCATGAACACTGAAGCTTTCTTT | CASRFSPSLMNTEAFF
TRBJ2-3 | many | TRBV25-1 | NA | TGTGCCAGCAGTGAATCCCGTCCGGGGGCCACAGATACGCAGTATTTT | CASSESRPGATDTQYF
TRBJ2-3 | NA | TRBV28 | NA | TGTGCCAGCAGAAGGGACTCTCGTCTAAATACGCAGTATTTT | CASRRDSRLNTQYF
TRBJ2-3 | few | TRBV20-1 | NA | TGCAGTGCTAGAAAGGGGTTGGGGACAACAGATACGCAGTATTTT | CSARKGLGTTDTQYF
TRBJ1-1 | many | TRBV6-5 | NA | TGTGCCAGCAGTTACAGGGCCGACACTGAAGCTTTCTTT | CASSYRADTEAFF
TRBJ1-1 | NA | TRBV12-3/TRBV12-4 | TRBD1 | TGTGCCAGCAGGACGCGCAGGGGGCTTACTGAAGCTTTCTTT | CASRTRRGLTEAFF
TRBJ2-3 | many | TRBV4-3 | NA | TGCGCCAGCAGCCAAGACGGGGCGGATACGCAGTATTTT | CASSQDGADTQYF